Below, 5 T cell receptor beta chains from the same sample are listed, as sequenced in a study of shared clonotypes between healthy human individuals. Some clones are missing from TCRdb's copy, which holds only in-frame ones; the method was immunoSEQ multiplex PCR. This table holds 110,000 or so clones, 55% to 80% found once. Sequenced input: memory CD8+ T cells sorted from blood. Specified subset: CD45RO+ cells pooled with CCR7-negative TemRA cells. The receptors come from a woman in her 30s in good health.

The chain has TRBV11-2 and TRBJ1-2; 8 bases agree with TRBD1. Per the germline V gene, CDR1 is SGHAT and CDR2 is FQNNGV. J was trimmed by 4 bases and V by 3 bases; bases with no gene match: 13. The CDR3 loop spans 17 amino acids. This chain's CDR3 is CASSFSLTGVYGYGYTF. The CDR3 region has the DNA TGTGCCAGCAGCTTTTCCTTGACAGGGGTGTACGGCTATGGCTACACCTTC.

This sequence joins TRBV29-1 and TRBJ2-7, with D perhaps matching TRBD2 (5 bases). The V and J ends lost 4 bases and 2 bases respectively, with 21 bases between them. This CDR3 has 16 residues. Germline V gene data show CDR1 as SQVTM and CDR2 as ANQGSEA. CDR3: CSVVFAVGGATYEQYF. CDR3 in DNA: TGCAGCGTTGTCTTCGCAGTCGGAGGCGCTACCTACGAGCAGTACTTC.

By share, this clone counts as medium-sized. The chain combines TRBV11-2 with TRBJ2-7; TRBD2 might be the D (6 bases). V shed 5 bases and J shed 3 bases, with 20 bases lying between them. Per germline, CDR1 SGHAT and CDR2 FQNNGV. The CDR3 is 16 residues long. The CDR3 DNA sequence: TGTGCCAGCAGCGAGAATAGGTGGACTATCGACTACGAGCAGTACTTC. This codes for CASSENRWTIDYEQYF.

The chain has TRBV4-1 and TRBJ1-2, with 8 bases fitting TRBD1. Germline V gene sequence: CDR1 MGHRA, CDR2 YSYEKL. CDR3 length: 22 amino acids. Trimming took 4 bases from V and 5 from J; bases not matched to a gene: 30. The CDR3 DNA follows: TGCGCCAGCAGCCCTAATCGAGTGTATCCCCCAGGCCAGGGGGCGAAGAATTATGGCTACACCTTC. Its translation is CASSPNRVYPPGQGAKNYGYTF.

CDR3 amino acids: CASSLTAPLEGYTF. The CDR3 DNA reads TGTGCCAGCAGCTTAACAGCACCCCTCGAGGGCTACACCTTC. The J gene is TRBJ1-2, the V gene TRBV7-2; no reliable D call. The CDR3 is made up of 14 amino acids. Germline CDR1 is SGHTA and CDR2 is FQGNSA. The V end was cut by 2 bases, the J end by 8 bases, with 15 bases between.